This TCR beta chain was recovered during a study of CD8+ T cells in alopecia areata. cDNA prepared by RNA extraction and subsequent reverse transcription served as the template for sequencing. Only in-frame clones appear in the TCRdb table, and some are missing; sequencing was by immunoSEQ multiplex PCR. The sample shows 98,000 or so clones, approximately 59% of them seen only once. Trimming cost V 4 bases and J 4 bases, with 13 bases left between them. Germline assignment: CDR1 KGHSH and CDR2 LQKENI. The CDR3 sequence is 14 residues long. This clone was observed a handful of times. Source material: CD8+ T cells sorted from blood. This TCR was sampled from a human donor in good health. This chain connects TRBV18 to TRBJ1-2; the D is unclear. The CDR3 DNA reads TGTGCCAGCTCACGAAGCAATACCGCCTATGGCTACACCTTC. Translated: CASSRSNTAYGYTF.